The rows below give T cell receptor beta chains drawn from one sample of a study of neurological immune-mediated disorders. TCRdb used MiXCR to reprocess the 5' RACE reads, holding one entry per CDR3 protein. The repertoire consists of 50,000 or so distinct CDR3 sequences, with about 3.7% occurring once and the leading ten covering under 6%. Sequenced material: PBMCs. The receptors here all came from a man aged 40-49 years with multiple sclerosis. CDR3s include the opening cysteine and the closing phenylalanine or tryptophan. Each record gives: V gene, J gene, CDR3 protein.

TRBV3-1	TRBJ2-7	CASSQDWASEQYF
TRBV7-3	TRBJ1-6	CASSLGGSHSPLHF
TRBV28	TRBJ1-2	CASSLPTGGGGGYTF
TRBV7-2	TRBJ2-7	CASSGGGARNEQYF
TRBV7-2	TRBJ1-4	CASSLSGSSEKLFF
TRBV7-9	TRBJ2-5	CASSSSRETQYF
TRBV7-2	TRBJ2-7	CASSDGQGAPYEQYF
TRBV20-1	TRBJ2-1	CSARDRGGLYNEQFF
TRBV20-1	TRBJ1-6	CSASVDGNSPLHF
TRBV6-1	TRBJ2-6	CASIGTDKTGANVLTF
TRBV5-5	TRBJ1-6	CASSLGQGANSPLHF
TRBV5-6	TRBJ1-2	CASSPTGTGLYGYTF
TRBV7-8	TRBJ1-2	CASSWGQGTYYGYTF
TRBV5-1	TRBJ1-6	CASCEAGYNSPLHF
TRBV6-5	TRBJ1-2	CASSYDGGSNYGYTF
TRBV20-1	TRBJ2-1	CSARPPKLAGGNNEQFF
TRBV6-1	TRBJ2-1	CASSEAEDRGFEQFF
TRBV29-1	TRBJ2-1	CSVLTGTSPYNEQFF
TRBV20-1	TRBJ2-7	CSATSIGTGMHEQYF
TRBV18	TRBJ1-6	CASSPVGQINSPLHF
TRBV20-1	TRBJ2-7	CSARDSQGAYEQYF
TRBV5-1	TRBJ2-7	CASSLLVPSSYEQYF
TRBV4-1	TRBJ1-6	CASSHPGGLRSPLNF
TRBV12-3/TRBV12-4	TRBJ2-7	CASSLPDSHYEQYF
TRBV7-9	TRBJ1-5	CASSSVQGNQPQHF
TRBV7-6	TRBJ2-7	CASSLLGGPGEQYF
TRBV7-2	TRBJ2-2	CASSLGTAYTGELFF
TRBV15	TRBJ1-5	CATSGPGGGNQPQHF
TRBV20-1	TRBJ1-5	CSARDRQSNQPQHF
TRBV7-2	TRBJ1-5	CASSPHGQTSQPQNF
TRBV11-3	TRBJ2-5	CASSKQGPQETQYF
TRBV2	TRBJ2-3	CASPGRAANTQYF
TRBV5-1	TRBJ1-1	CASSQASGQMNTEAFF
TRBV20-1	TRBJ2-7	CSAVDRNHEQYF
TRBV5-5	TRBJ2-1	CASSPLRNNEQFF
TRBV9	TRBJ2-3	CASSVLSGADTQYF
TRBV20-1	TRBJ2-1	CSARNGGSYNEQFF
TRBV5-1	TRBJ2-1	CASSLVTHSSYNEQFF
TRBV20-1	TRBJ1-5	CSARGQGWGNQPQHF
TRBV5-1	TRBJ1-1	CASSLAETGLPAEAFF
TRBV7-3	TRBJ1-1	CASSRTGGYTEAFF
TRBV29-1	TRBJ2-5	CSVEGRGLETQYF
TRBV12-3/TRBV12-4	TRBJ1-5	CASRSGQGGRNQPQHF
TRBV20-1	TRBJ2-7	CSARVGRSPYEQYF
TRBV18	TRBJ2-5	CASSPGSQETQYF
TRBV20-1	TRBJ2-7	CSASRIRDRSYEQYF
TRBV3-1	TRBJ1-1	CASSRSTRNTEAFF
TRBV12-3/TRBV12-4	TRBJ1-1	CASSLQGRAFF
TRBV10-2	TRBJ2-2	CASSGVHTGELFF
TRBV12-3/TRBV12-4	TRBJ2-7	CASSPQDSSYEQYF
TRBV20-1	TRBJ1-6	CSARGRGYNSPLHF
TRBV5-1	TRBJ1-4	CASSRTGVSTNEKLFF
TRBV5-1	TRBJ2-5	CASSLGRTEETQYF
TRBV5-1	TRBJ2-5	CASSSGRPQEAQYF
TRBV6-2/TRBV6-3	TRBJ1-2	CASSSLTGHLSGYTF
TRBV9	TRBJ2-6	CASSVVGQGVGANVLTF
TRBV3-1	TRBJ1-2	CASSQDRPYGYTF
TRBV15	TRBJ2-1	CATSRDRGQSYNEQFF
TRBV7-2	TRBJ2-3	CASSPRAREATQYF
TRBV4-2	TRBJ2-7	CASSQDWGGSEQYF